These 23 T cell receptor beta chains were all obtained from the same sample, sequenced in a study of CD8 T cells in ankylosing spondylitis. TCRdb called the 5' RACE reads again in MiXCR, with one record for every CDR3 protein. Here the sample spans about 200,000 distinct CDR3 sequences, roughly 13% being singletons. Material: blood, either unsorted or a sorted T cell fraction (not recorded which). The receptor set was obtained from a male donor with ankylosing spondylitis or in good health (not recorded which).

The table lists this clonotype with a few counts. This chain connects TRBV3-1 to TRBJ2-1, with D possibly TRBD1 on 5 matching bases. The V end lost 6 bases, the J end lost 2 bases, and 14 bases lay between the germline ends. There are 15 residues in the CDR3. Germline CDR1 and CDR2: LGHDT and YNNKEL (reference sequence). The CDR3 reads CASRPTGATYNEQFF. The CDR3 DNA sequence: TGTGCCAGCAGACCCACAGGTGCGACCTACAATGAGCAGTTCTTC.

The V and J genes are TRBV19 and TRBJ1-2, with 7 positions matching TRBD1. Germline V gene lookup returns CDR1 LNHDA and CDR2 SQIVND (reference sequence). The junction had 13 bases not matched to a gene; V was cut back by 11 bases and J by 1 base. The CDR3 is 15 residues long. DNA for the CDR3: TGTGCCTTAGGACAGGCAGGTCGGTTTAACTATGGCTACACCTTC. Translating it yields CALGQAGRFNYGYTF. The whole variable domain, remainder taken from reference TRBV19 and TRBJ1-2, is DGGITQSPKYLFRKEGQNVTLSCEQNLNHDAMYWYRQDPGQGLRLIYYSQIVNDFQKGDIAEGYSVSREKKESFPLTVTSAQKNPTAFYLCALGQAGRFNYGYTFGSGTRLTVV.

The table lists this clonotype with a few counts. The DNA of the CDR3 is TGTGCCAGCAGTCCCAGGGGTCTAATCGGGGATGGCTACACCTTC. Protein sequence: CASSPRGLIGDGYTF. V gene TRBV2 combines with J gene TRBJ1-2, with a tentative D call TRBD1 (6 bases). V was pared by 5 bases and J by 6 bases, with 19 bases between. This CDR3 contains 15 residues. Per the germline V gene, CDR1 is SNHLY and CDR2 is FYNNEI. Variable domain in full (rest from reference TRBV2 and TRBJ1-2): EPEVTQTPSHQVTQMGQEVILRCVPISNHLYFYWYRQILGQKVEFLVSFYNNEISEKSEIFDDQFSVERPDGSNFTLKIRSTKLEDSAMYFCASSPRGLIGDGYTFGSGTRLTVV.

The chain carries TRBV2 and TRBJ1-2, with D perhaps matching TRBD1 (5 bases). The germline V and J ends were trimmed by 8 bases and 0 bases, with 13 bases remaining between them. CDR3 length: 14 amino acids. Germline loops: CDR1 SNHLY, CDR2 FYNNEI. The CDR3 nucleotides are TGTGCCAGCCCCCCAGGGCTACCTAACTATGGCTACACCTTC. Its protein is CASPPGLPNYGYTF.

This clonotype was detected many times. This chain joins TRBV12-3 or TRBV12-4 and TRBJ1-1, with D perhaps TRBD1 (5 bases). V shed 6 bases and J shed 2 bases, with 13 bases lying between them. This CDR3 region has 14 residues. The CDR3 loop reads CASRDTLDNTEAFF. The DNA for the CDR3 is TGTGCCAGCAGGGACACGCTGGATAACACTGAAGCTTTCTTT.

This clonotype was recorded a few times. This chain links TRBV7-6 with TRBJ1-2, with 7 positions matching TRBD1. There are 17 residues in the CDR3. V was clipped by 3 bases and J by 0 bases; unmatched bases: 10. CDR1 and CDR2 from the germline V gene are SGHVS and FNYEAQ. The CDR3 DNA follows: TGTGCCAGCAGCTTGGGTCAGGGGGGTGTTTCTAACTATGGCTACACCTTC. It encodes CASSLGQGGVSNYGYTF.

This chain uses TRBV5-5 with TRBJ1-1; D is uncertain. This CDR3 has 12 residues. CDR1 and CDR2 (germline): SGHKS, YYEKEE (reference sequence). V was cut by 3 bases and J by 9 bases, with 12 bases left in between. The CDR3 region has the DNA TGTGCCAGCAGCTCTGATTGGAACCAAGCTTTCTTT. This gives the protein CASSSDWNQAFF.

The genes are TRBV3-1 and TRBJ1-5; unclear D gene. This CDR3 is built from 14 residues. Germline V gene data show CDR1 as LGHDT and CDR2 as YNNKEL (reference sequence). Trimming took off 0 bases at V and 5 bases at J, with 8 bases between the two ends. The CDR3 loop is CASSQDAGYQPQHF. The CDR3 DNA reads as TGTGCCAGCAGCCAAGACGCCGGATATCAGCCCCAGCATTTT.

The J gene is TRBJ2-7, the V gene TRBV9; no clear D. Trimming took off 0 bases at V and 3 bases at J, with 7 bases between the two ends. CDR3 length: 13 amino acids. The germline CDR1 and CDR2 sequences are SGDLS and YYNGEE. Here the CDR3 DNA reads TGTGCCAGCAGCGTAGCCCCCCTCTACGAGCAGTACTTC. Translation: CASSVAPLYEQYF.

This clonotype was observed at least ten times. This sequence joins TRBV6-1 and TRBJ2-3; 8 positions agree with TRBD2. The CDR3 covers 14 residues. Germline V lookup: CDR1 MNHNS, CDR2 SASEGT. V trimming: 6 bases; J trimming: 0 bases; junction bases outside the gene matches: 2. The CDR3 bases are TGTGCCAGCAGCCCTAGCGGGAGCACAGATACGCAGTATTTT. It yields the protein CASSPSGSTDTQYF.

The chain uses TRBV20-1 and TRBJ1-1; 7 positions match TRBD1. CDR3 length: 14 amino acids. Germline loops: CDR1 DFQATT, CDR2 SNEGSKA (reference sequence). The J segment lost 8 bases and the V segment lost 5 bases, leaving 14 bases of the junction unmatched. The CDR3 region has the DNA TGCAGTGCTGTTCCGGGACAGTTAGTTTCAGAAGCTTTCTTT. Amino acids: CSAVPGQLVSEAFF.

The V and J genes are TRBV7-9 and TRBJ1-5; a possible D gene is TRBD1 (5 bases). The CDR3 extends over 14 amino acids. Trimming left V 4 bases short and J 2 bases short, with 9 bases between. Germline V gene sequence: CDR1 SEHNR, CDR2 FQNEAQ (reference sequence). CDR3 nucleotides: TGTGCCAGCAGCTCGGTGGGGGGCAATCAGCCCCAGCATTTT. It encodes CASSSVGGNQPQHF. Complete variable domain (other parts from reference TRBV7-9 and TRBJ1-5): DTGVSQNPRHKITKRGQNVTFRCDPISEHNRLYWYRQTLGQGPEFLTYFQNEAQLEKSRLLSDRFSAERPKGSFSTLEIQRTEQGDSAMYLCASSSVGGNQPQHFGDGTRLSIL.

The rearrangement joins TRBV29-1 to TRBJ2-1, with D perhaps matching TRBD1 (6 bases). Per the germline V gene, CDR1 is SQVTM and CDR2 is ANQGSEA. The CDR3 contains 14 residues. Trimming took off 3 bases at V and 2 bases at J, with 11 bases between the two ends. This CDR3 is CSVESQGTYNEQFF. CDR3 DNA sequence: TGCAGCGTTGAGTCCCAGGGGACCTACAATGAGCAGTTCTTC.

This clonotype was detected only a few times. This sequence joins TRBV10-2 and TRBJ1-3, with D hard to call. Trimming took 4 bases from V and 4 from J, leaving 14 bases between them. The germline CDR1 and CDR2 sequences are WSHSY and SAAADI. The CDR3 spans 15 residues. The CDR3 spells CASSALEGYGNTIYF. The CDR3 coding sequence is TGCGCCAGCAGTGCACTCGAGGGATACGGAAACACCATATATTTT.

J is TRBJ2-7 and V is TRBV5-6, with D tentatively TRBD1 (5 bases). Germline V gene data show CDR1 as SGHDT and CDR2 as YYEEEE. The CDR3 length is 13 residues. Trimming removed 2 bases from V and 4 bases from J, with 10 bases in between. For the CDR3, the DNA is TGTGCCAGCAGCTTAAGGGGTTTTTACGAGCAGTACTTC. This encodes CASSLRGFYEQYF.

This clonotype has just a few counts. This chain connects TRBV6-2 or TRBV6-3 to TRBJ2-1, with TRBD2 as a possible D gene (7 bases). The V and J ends lost 7 bases and 16 bases respectively, with 26 bases between them. Germline V gives CDR1 MNHEY, CDR2 SVGEGT. The CDR3 is 14 amino acids. In DNA form, the CDR3 reads TGTGCCAGCACCCACGCACTGGGGGGGGGCTCTCCCTTCTTC. It specifies CASTHALGGGSPFF.

This clonotype appeared a few times. CDR3 nucleotides: TGTGCCACCTTAGTGGGGGGTTACAATGAGCAGTTCTTC. Translated, it gives CATLVGGYNEQFF. The rearrangement uses TRBV5-6 and TRBJ2-1; possibly TRBD2 for D (6 bases). Trimming shortened V by 9 bases and J by 4 bases, and 14 bases separated the two germline ends. This CDR3 region has 13 residues. Germline-derived CDR1 and CDR2 are SGHDT and YYEEEE.

The chain has TRBV10-3 and TRBJ1-1; no reliable D call. The germline V gene encodes CDR1 ENHRY and CDR2 SYGVKD. This CDR3 comprises 14 residues. V was pared by 0 bases and J by 1 base, with 6 bases between. CDR3 protein: CAISESGGNTEAFF. As DNA, the CDR3 is TGTGCCATCAGTGAGTCGGGAGGGAACACTGAAGCTTTCTTT.

CDR3 residues: CASSPGEAGAVPFYEQYF. CDR3 bases: TGTGCCAGCAGCCCCGGGGAAGCGGGAGCCGTACCTTTCTACGAGCAGTACTTC. The chain employs TRBV27 and TRBJ2-7; 8 bases map to TRBD2. J gave up 3 bases and V 6 bases, and 19 bases lay outside the gene matches. CDR3 length: 18 residues. CDR1 and CDR2 from the germline V gene are MNHEY and SMNVEV (reference sequence).

This clonotype was counted a few times. The V and J genes are TRBV12-3 or TRBV12-4 and TRBJ2-4, with TRBD1 as a possible D gene (5 bases). V was shortened by 2 bases and J by 3 bases, with 8 bases between the two germline ends. CDR3 length: 14 residues. The CDR3 nucleotides are TGTGCCAGCAGTTTAAGGGGATACAAAAACATTCAGTACTTC. Translated: CASSLRGYKNIQYF.

This clonotype has just a few counts. The rearrangement joins TRBV20-1 to TRBJ2-7; maybe TRBD1 (6 bases). V was shortened by 6 bases and J by 5 bases, with 14 bases between the two germline ends. The CDR3 sequence is 12 residues long. The germline gives CDR1 DFQATT, CDR2 SNEGSKA (reference sequence). The CDR3 here is CSAQGHGHEQYF. The CDR3 DNA reads as TGCAGTGCCCAGGGACACGGCCACGAGCAGTACTTC.

Many counts were recorded for this clonotype. This chain links TRBV10-3 with TRBJ2-7, with TRBD1 as a possible D gene (5 bases). The CDR3 runs 14 residues. Germline-derived CDR1 and CDR2 are ENHRY and SYGVKD. Trimming cost V 0 bases and J 3 bases, with 9 bases left between them. The CDR3 region is CAISESPGNYEQYF. In DNA, the CDR3 is TGTGCCATCAGTGAGTCGCCAGGGAACTACGAGCAGTACTTC.

This clonotype was recorded a few times. The genes are TRBV27 and TRBJ2-7; perhaps TRBD2 as D (6 bases). Germline CDR1 and CDR2: MNHEY and SMNVEV (reference sequence). The CDR3 runs to 13 residues. Trimming shortened V by 5 bases and J by 9 bases, and 17 bases separated the two germline ends. This chain's CDR3 is CASSATGLRGQYF. CDR3 nucleotide sequence: TGTGCCAGCAGTGCGACGGGCCTGCGGGGGCAGTACTTC.